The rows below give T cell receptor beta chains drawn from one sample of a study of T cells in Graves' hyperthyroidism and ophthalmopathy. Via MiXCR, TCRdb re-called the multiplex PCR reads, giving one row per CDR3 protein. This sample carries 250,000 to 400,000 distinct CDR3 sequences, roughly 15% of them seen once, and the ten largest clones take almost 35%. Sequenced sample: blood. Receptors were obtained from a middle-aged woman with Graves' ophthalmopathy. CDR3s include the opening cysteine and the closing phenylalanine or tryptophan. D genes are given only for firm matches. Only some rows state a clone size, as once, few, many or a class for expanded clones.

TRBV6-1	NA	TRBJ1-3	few	TGTGCCAGCACCCCTGGCGAGAGGTACACCATATATTTT	CASTPGERYTIYF
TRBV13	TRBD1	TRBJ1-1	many	TGTGCCAGCAGCCCCGGACAGGGGGAGAACACTGAAGCTTTCTTT	CASSPGQGENTEAFF
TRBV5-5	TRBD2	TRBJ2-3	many	TGTGCCAGCAGCTTGGGGACTAGCGACACAGATACGCAGTATTTT	CASSLGTSDTDTQYF
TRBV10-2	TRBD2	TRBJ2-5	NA	TGCGCCAGCAGTGAGTCTTTCCGGGGGGGCAAAGAGACCCAGTACTTC	CASSESFRGGKETQYF
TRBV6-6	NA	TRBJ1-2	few	TGTGTCAGCAGTTACTCCCGGGGCTATGGCTACACCTTC	CVSSYSRGYGYTF
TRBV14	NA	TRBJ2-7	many	TGTGCCAGCAGCCAAGATCTTCCCTCCGAGCAGTACTTC	CASSQDLPSEQYF
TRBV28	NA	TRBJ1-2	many	TGTGCCAGCAGCCAACTGCGAGGATATGGCTACACCTTC	CASSQLRGYGYTF
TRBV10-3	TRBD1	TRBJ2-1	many	TGTGCCATCAGTGGTGGGACAGGGTACAATGAGCAGTTCTTC	CAISGGTGYNEQFF
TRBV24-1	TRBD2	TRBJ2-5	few	TGTGCCACCAGTGATACGGGACTAGCGGGCAGACAGTACTTC	CATSDTGLAGRQYF
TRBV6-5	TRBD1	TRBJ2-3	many	TGTGCCAGCAGTTACAAGGGGGCGGTGACAGATACGCAGTATTTT	CASSYKGAVTDTQYF
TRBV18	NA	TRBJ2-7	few	TGTGCCAGCTCACCTTTGGGGGGTTCGAGCCACGAGCAGTACTTC	CASSPLGGSSHEQYF
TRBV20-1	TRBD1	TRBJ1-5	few	TGCAGTGCCTCGTCTTCGACAGGGGGCGAAAGGCAGCCCCAGCATTTT	CSASSSTGGERQPQHF
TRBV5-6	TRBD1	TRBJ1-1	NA	TGTGCCAGCAGCCCAAGCGCGGGACAGGCTTTCTTT	CASSPSAGQAFF
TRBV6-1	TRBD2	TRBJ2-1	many	TGTGCCAGCAGCCCCGGACTAGACCCCAATGAGCAGTTCTTC	CASSPGLDPNEQFF
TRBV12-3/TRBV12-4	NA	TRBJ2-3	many	TGTGCCAGCAGTTTCGCCGGGCTTTCCACCACAGATACGCAGTATTTT	CASSFAGLSTTDTQYF
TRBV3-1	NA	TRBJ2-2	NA	TGTGCCAGCAGCCTTAGTATGAACACCGGGGAGCTGTTTTTT	CASSLSMNTGELFF
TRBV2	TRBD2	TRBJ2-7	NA	TGTGCCAGCAGTGACGGACTAGCGGGAGGGCCTATGGAGCAGTACTTC	CASSDGLAGGPMEQYF
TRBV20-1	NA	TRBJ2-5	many	TGCAGTGCTGGCCAGATGTGGGAGACCCAGTACTTC	CSAGQMWETQYF
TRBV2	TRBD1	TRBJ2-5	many	TGTGCCAGCAGTACAGACAGGGGTGGGGAGACCCAGTACTTC	CASSTDRGGETQYF
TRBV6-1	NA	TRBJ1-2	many	TGTGCCAGCAGAAGGTTCTCAGGGTTTGACTACACCTTC	CASRRFSGFDYTF
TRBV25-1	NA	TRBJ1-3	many	TGTGCCAGCAGTGAGGCCGGACAGTGGGGAAACACCATATATTTT	CASSEAGQWGNTIYF
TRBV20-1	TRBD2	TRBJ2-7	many	TGCAGTGCTAGAGACTCAGCGGGAGGGTACGCCGAGCAGTACTTC	CSARDSAGGYAEQYF
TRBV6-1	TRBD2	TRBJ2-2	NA	TGTGCCAGCAGTTCCGGACTAGATCCGGACCAATTTTTT	CASSSGLDPDQFF
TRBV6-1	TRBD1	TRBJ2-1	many	TGTGCCAGCAGCCCGGGACAGGGGGGGTTCCCCTACAATGAGCAGTTCTTC	CASSPGQGGFPYNEQFF
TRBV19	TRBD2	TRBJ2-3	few	TGTGCCAGTAGTATATATGGACTAGCGACAGATACGCAGTATTTT	CASSIYGLATDTQYF
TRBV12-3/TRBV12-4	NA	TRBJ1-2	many	TGTGCCAGCAGGAGGGACCTCCACTATGGCTACACCTTC	CASRRDLHYGYTF
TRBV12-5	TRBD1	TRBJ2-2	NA	TGTGCTAGTGGTTCAACAGACAGGGCGGAGGAGCTGTTTTTT	CASGSTDRAEELFF
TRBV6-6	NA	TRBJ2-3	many	TGTGCCAGCAGTTACATCCAGGGAGGTACGCAGTATTTT	CASSYIQGGTQYF
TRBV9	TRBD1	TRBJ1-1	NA	TGTGCCAGCAGCCCTAGTGGGACAGCGAACACTGAAGCTTTCTTT	CASSPSGTANTEAFF
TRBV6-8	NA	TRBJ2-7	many	TGTGCCAGCAGTTACTCGAGTGAACTAGCTCTTGACTACGAGCAGTACTTC	CASSYSSELALDYEQYF
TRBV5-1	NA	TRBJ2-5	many	TGCGCCAGCAGCTACCAACAGGGCTTGAAAGAGACCCAGTACTTC	CASSYQQGLKETQYF
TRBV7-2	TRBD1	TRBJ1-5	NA	TGTGCCAGCAGCGCCCGACAGGGGCTCAATCAGCCCCAGCATTTT	CASSARQGLNQPQHF
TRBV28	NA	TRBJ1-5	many	TGTGCTTGCTCCCAGGCTCTTCAGCCCCAGCATTTT	CACSQALQPQHF
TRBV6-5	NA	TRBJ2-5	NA	TGTGCCAGCAGTTACTCAGAGGATCGGACGGGAACCCAGTACTTC	CASSYSEDRTGTQYF
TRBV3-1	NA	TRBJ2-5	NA	TGTGCCAGCAGCCAAGTGAGTGAAAGACTAGTCGGTGCAGAGACCCAGTACTTC	CASSQVSERLVGAETQYF
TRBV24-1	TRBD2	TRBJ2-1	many	TGTGCCACCAGTGATAAGCGGGGGAGCTCCTACAATGAGCAGTTCTTC	CATSDKRGSSYNEQFF
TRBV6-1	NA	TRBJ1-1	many	TGTGCCAGCACCCCATGGGGGAACACTGAAGCTTTCTTT	CASTPWGNTEAFF
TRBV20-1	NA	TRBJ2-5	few	TGCAGTGCCGCCGGGGGCTTCCAAGAGACCCAGTACTTC	CSAAGGFQETQYF
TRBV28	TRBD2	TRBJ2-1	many	TGTGCCAGCAGTTTGTGGGGAGGGGATGAGCAGTTCTTC	CASSLWGGDEQFF
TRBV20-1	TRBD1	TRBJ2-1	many	TGCAGTGCCCCAAAAACGGGGACAGGGGGAAGAAATGAGCAGTTCTTC	CSAPKTGTGGRNEQFF
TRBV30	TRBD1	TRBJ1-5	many	TGTGCCTGGAGCCCTCAGACAGGGGGTCGTCAGCCCCAGCATTTT	CAWSPQTGGRQPQHF
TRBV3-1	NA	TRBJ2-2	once	TGTGCCAGCAGCCAGGGAGCCGGGGAGCTGTTTTTT	CASSQGAGELFF
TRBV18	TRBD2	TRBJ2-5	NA	TGTGCCAGCTCACCAATGGGGACTAGCCAAGAGACCCAGTACTTC	CASSPMGTSQETQYF
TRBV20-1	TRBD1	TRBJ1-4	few	TGCAGTGCTAGTGACTCGGGACAGGGTCTGGCAAAACTGTTTTTT	CSASDSGQGLAKLFF
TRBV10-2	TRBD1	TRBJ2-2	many	TGCGCCAGCAGCGACAGGGGGAACACCGGGGAGCTGTTTTTT	CASSDRGNTGELFF
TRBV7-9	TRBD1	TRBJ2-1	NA	TGTGCCAGCAGCGCCTTAAGCGCGGGGACAGGGAACAATGAGCAGTTCTTC	CASSALSAGTGNNEQFF
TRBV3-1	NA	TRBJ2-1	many	TGTGCCAGCAGCCAAGATCGGCGGGGCCGCCTCCCCCATGAGCAGTTCTTC	CASSQDRRGRLPHEQFF
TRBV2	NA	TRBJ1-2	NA	TGTGCCAGCCGAATGGGGGCAGGGGTTCCCTATGGCTACACCTTC	CASRMGAGVPYGYTF